The present T cell receptor (beta chain) was sequenced within a study of cytotoxic CD8 clonotypes in ibrutinib-treated CLL. In the study overall: Response samples were taken after a median around 13 months of treatment, range 6 to 36.

The planned depth of sequencing spanned 1 in 200,000 to 1 in 1 million T cells. Profiled with immunoSEQ multiplex PCR; TCRdb holds only in-frame clones, not every one. Found here are 200,000 to 250,000 clones, roughly 73% of them singletons; the top ten hold over 10%. The CDR3 consists of 14 residues. The germline gives CDR1 LNHDA, CDR2 SQIVND (reference sequence). The J segment lost 2 bases and the V segment lost 6 bases, leaving 7 bases of the junction unmatched. A word on this clone: The target antigen is unknown.

The study, taken as a whole, reports: Public clonotypes, found uncommonly, either contracted or stayed stable on treatment. Baseline clonality exceeded age-matched healthy donors and tracked circulating CD8+ T-cell counts.

The rearrangement joins TRBV19 to TRBJ2-7, with TRBD2 identical over 7 bases. The sequencing here drew on PBMCs, taken after 12 months of ibrutinib treatment. The sequence came from a human donor with chronic lymphocytic leukemia. In DNA form, the CDR3 reads TGTGCCAGTAGAGAGCGGGAAGTCGCCTACGAGCAGTACTTC. Its protein product is CASREREVAYEQYF.